Below are 2 T cell receptor beta chains sequenced from a single sample in a study of blood T cell repertoires in COVID-19. The method was immunoSEQ multiplex PCR; TCRdb's version includes in-frame clones alone and lacks a portion of them. The repertoire has about 670,000 clones, about 87% of them found once; the top ten carry under 0.3%. Sample: peripheral blood. All receptors come from a woman under 30 with acute or convalescent COVID-19.

The rearrangement links TRBV12-3 or TRBV12-4 to TRBJ1-5; possible D gene TRBD1, 5 bases. Trimming removed 3 bases at V and 5 bases at J, with 8 bases between. The CDR3 totals 13 residues. CDR3 amino acids: CASSFKGHQPQHF. The CDR3 nucleotides are TGTGCCAGCAGTTTTAAGGGGCATCAGCCCCAGCATTTT.

The chain combines TRBV1 with TRBJ2-4; the D segment call TRBD1 is taken from the table without a DNA check. TRBV1 is described as a pseudogene. The CDR3 consists of 16 residues. The CDR3 loop is CTSSQSPGHTKNIQYF. CDR3 DNA sequence: TGCACCAGCAGCCAGTCACCTGGACACACGAAAAACATTCAGTACTTC.